This entry is about one T cell receptor (beta chain). Its antigen remains undetermined. One base away there is no much larger clone; base qualities are not given. This specimen comes from a study of blood T cell repertoires in COVID-19 (dated by TCRdb to between 2020 and 2021). Broadly, across the study: Samples covering the acute and convalescent phases of COVID-19 were provided by collaborators in the United States, Italy and Spain. Subjects who had been exposed to COVID-19, were actively infected with it, or had recovered from it provided the deeply sampled blood TCRbeta repertoires that made up the dataset. The samples were drawn from the first 160 participants of the ongoing ImmuneRACE study and from 1,254 subjects provided by 6 global collaborators. Where HLA class I and class II types were available, the types were taken from metadata supplied by the sample provider, not from assay-based typing. The repertoires were released in a freely available public database intended as a resource for research on the immune response to SARS-CoV-2. Sample metadata almost always included a de-identified subject ID, COVID-19 status, age in years and sex. The prospective study material was composed of cDNA or gDNA derived from T cells, B-cell-depleted T cells, or PBMCs. Paper-wide results and their limitations: The amount of clinical and demographic metadata varied by source and participant and was provided uncurated.

At one collaborating source in Seattle, patients were enrolled during active infection and were followed longitudinally through the course of disease. Collaborating institutions collected whole blood in K2EDTA tubes following their own protocols. Collaborator samples were shipped for TCRbeta analysis as frozen whole blood, isolated PBMCs, or DNA extracted from either sample type. TCRbeta CDR3 regions were amplified from genomic DNA using the immunoSEQ Assay, a bias-controlled multiplex PCR. The original pipeline was this. The number of nucleated cells in each sample was estimated from the amplification of reference gene primers within the assay. Sequence reads were collapsed and filtered to measure the absolute abundance of every unique TCRbeta CDR3 rearrangement. Productive Simpson clonality was computed per sample as the square root of Simpson's diversity index over productive rearrangements. TCRdb carries this immuneACCESS record with in-frame sequences only. Its versions omit some clonotypes, under half of them owing to an unresolved V gene in the studies checked, with the rest unexplained. That table is the source of V, J and clone size, and D and trimming were worked out from the DNA. In this sample the table shows around 200,000 clones, around 84% of which occur a single time. The top ten constitute about 14% of the sample.

The junction shows trimming of 6 bases on V and 6 bases on J, plus 10 bases between the germline ends. According to the germline V gene, CDR1 reads KGHDR and CDR2 reads SFDVKD. The CDR3 spans 12 residues, from the cysteine through the phenylalanine. Only the CDR3 portion is preserved as DNA: 36 bases, with reading frame beginning at the first base. The chain was built from TRBV24-1 and TRBJ1-2; the D gene is unclear. This receptor was identified in a woman between 65 and 79 years old with COVID-19, enrolled during active disease. Sequencing was performed on peripheral blood. The CDR3 in this case is CATSRPGNGYTF. The DNA reads as follows: TGTGCCACCAGTCGCCCCGGGAATGGCTACACCTTC.